This T cell receptor beta chain emerged from a study of blood T cell repertoires in COVID-19. About the study: Some COVID-19 samples were acute and others convalescent; all came from the United States, Italy and Spain. PBMCs, B-cell-depleted T cells, or T cells were the source of the cDNA or gDNA that made up the material.

The CDR3 is made up of 15 amino acids. The germline CDR1 and CDR2 sequences are LGHDT and YNNKEL (reference sequence). J was trimmed by 6 bases and V by 8 bases; bases with no gene match: 11. Clones were read by immunoSEQ multiplex PCR, and TCRdb kept only the in-frame ones, dropping some. This table holds 200,000 to 300,000 clones, approximately 86% found once. The sample consisted of peripheral blood. This receptor was obtained from a man between 40 and 49 years old who had recovered from COVID-19. The rearrangement uses TRBV3-1 (or the pseudogene TRBV3-2) and TRBJ2-2; TRBD2 matches 8 bases. CDR3 protein: CASRRRAGVAGELFF. CDR3 in DNA: TGTGCCAGCCGGAGGAGAGCGGGAGTGGCCGGGGAGCTGTTTTTT.